This TCR beta chain was observed in a study of blood T cell repertoires in COVID-19. The overall study: COVID-19 samples, acute and convalescent, were from the United States, Italy and Spain. PBMCs, B-cell-depleted T cells, or T cells were the source of the cDNA or gDNA that made up the material.

Germline values: CDR1 SGHTA, CDR2 FQGNSA. CDR3 length: 14 amino acids. Trimming stripped 8 bases from V and 2 bases from J, with 13 bases between. Method: immunoSEQ multiplex PCR; TCRdb's copy keeps in-frame clones and lacks some. The sample lists 55,000 to 70,000 clones; roughly 80% were seen once. This sequence was found in a man aged 60 to 69 with acute or convalescent COVID-19. The V gene is TRBV7-2, the J gene TRBJ2-1, with D tentatively TRBD2 (5 bases). Input material: peripheral blood. CDR3 sequence reads: CASGETATYNEQFF. The CDR3 DNA sequence: TGTGCCAGCGGGGAGACTGCCACCTACAATGAGCAGTTCTTC.